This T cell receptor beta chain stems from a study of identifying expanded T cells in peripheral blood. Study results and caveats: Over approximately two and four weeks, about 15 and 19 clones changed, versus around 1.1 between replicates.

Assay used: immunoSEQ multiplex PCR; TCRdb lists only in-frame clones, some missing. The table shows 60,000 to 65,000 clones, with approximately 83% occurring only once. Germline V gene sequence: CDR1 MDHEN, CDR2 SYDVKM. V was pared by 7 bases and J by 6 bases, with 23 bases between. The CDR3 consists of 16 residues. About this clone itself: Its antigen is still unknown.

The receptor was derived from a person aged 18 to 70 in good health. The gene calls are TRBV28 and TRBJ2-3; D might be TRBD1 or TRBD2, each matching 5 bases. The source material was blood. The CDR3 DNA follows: TGTGCCAGCAATACACCCGGGGCTCTTCGTCTTGATACGCAGTATTTT. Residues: CASNTPGALRLDTQYF.